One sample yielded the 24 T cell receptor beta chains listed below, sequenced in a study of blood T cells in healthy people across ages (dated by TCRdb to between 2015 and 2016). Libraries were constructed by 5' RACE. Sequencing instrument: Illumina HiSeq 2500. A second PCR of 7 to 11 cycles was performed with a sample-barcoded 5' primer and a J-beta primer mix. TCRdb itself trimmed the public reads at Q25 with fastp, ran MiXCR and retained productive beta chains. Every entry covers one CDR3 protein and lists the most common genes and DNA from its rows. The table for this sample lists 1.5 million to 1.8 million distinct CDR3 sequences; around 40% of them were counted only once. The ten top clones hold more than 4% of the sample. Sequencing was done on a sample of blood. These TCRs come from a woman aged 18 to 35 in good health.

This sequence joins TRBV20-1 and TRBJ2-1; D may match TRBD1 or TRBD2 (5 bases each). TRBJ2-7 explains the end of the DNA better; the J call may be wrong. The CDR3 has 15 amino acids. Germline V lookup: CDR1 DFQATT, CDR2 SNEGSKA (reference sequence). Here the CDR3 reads CSADGTFNSYNEQYF. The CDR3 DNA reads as TGCAGTGCCGACGGGACCTTTAACTCCTACAATGAGCAGTACTTC.

This chain's CDR3 is CASSHRDRNEKLFF. Written as DNA, the CDR3 is TGTGCCAGCAGTCACCGGGACAGGAATGAAAAACTGTTTTTT. V gene TRBV6-6 combines with J gene TRBJ1-4; TRBD1 matches 8 bases. Germline assignment: CDR1 MNHNY and CDR2 SVGAGI (reference sequence). The V segment lost 5 bases and the J segment 5 bases; nucleotides outside the gene matches: 4. CDR3 length: 14 residues.

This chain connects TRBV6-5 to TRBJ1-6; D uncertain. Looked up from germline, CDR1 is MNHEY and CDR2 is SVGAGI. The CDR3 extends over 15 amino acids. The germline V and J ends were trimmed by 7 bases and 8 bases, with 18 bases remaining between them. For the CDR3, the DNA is TGTGCCAGCACCCGGGGTCGTTCCGATCATTCACCCCTCCACTTT. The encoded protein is CASTRGRSDHSPLHF.

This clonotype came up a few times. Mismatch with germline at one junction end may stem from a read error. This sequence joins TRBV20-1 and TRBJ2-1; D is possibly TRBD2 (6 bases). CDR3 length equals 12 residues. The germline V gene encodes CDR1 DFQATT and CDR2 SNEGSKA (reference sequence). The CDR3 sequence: CSTSNSYNEQFF. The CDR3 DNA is TGCAGTACTAGCAATTCCTACAATGAGCAGTTCTTC.

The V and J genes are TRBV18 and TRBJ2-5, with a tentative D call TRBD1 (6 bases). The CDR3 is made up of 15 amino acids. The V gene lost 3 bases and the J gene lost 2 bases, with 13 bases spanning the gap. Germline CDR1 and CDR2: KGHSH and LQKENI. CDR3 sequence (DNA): TGTGCCAGCTCACCCCCGGGACATCAGCAAGAGACCCAGTACTTC. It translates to CASSPPGHQQETQYF.

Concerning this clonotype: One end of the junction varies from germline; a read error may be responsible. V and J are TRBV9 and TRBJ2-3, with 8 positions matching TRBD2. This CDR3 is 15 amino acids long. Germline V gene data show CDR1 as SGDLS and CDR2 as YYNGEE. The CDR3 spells CASSATSGHTDTRYF. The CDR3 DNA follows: TGTGCCAGCAGCGCAACTAGCGGCCACACAGATACGCGGTATTTT.

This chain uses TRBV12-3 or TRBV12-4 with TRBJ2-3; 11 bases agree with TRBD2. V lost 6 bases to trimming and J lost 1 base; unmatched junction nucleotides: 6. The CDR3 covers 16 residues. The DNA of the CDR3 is TGTGCCAGCAGGATCCTAGCGGGAGGACGCACAGATACGCAGTATTTT. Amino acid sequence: CASRILAGGRTDTQYF.

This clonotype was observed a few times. CDR3 coding DNA: TGCAGCGTTGTCGAACACGGAACCTACGAGCAGTACTTC. It codes for CSVVEHGTYEQYF. The chain uses TRBV29-1 and TRBJ2-7; no definite D call. This CDR3 is 13 amino acids long. Between the trimmed V and J ends, which lost 4 bases and 2 bases, there was a span of 12 bases. CDR1 SQVTM and CDR2 ANQGSEA come from the germline V gene.

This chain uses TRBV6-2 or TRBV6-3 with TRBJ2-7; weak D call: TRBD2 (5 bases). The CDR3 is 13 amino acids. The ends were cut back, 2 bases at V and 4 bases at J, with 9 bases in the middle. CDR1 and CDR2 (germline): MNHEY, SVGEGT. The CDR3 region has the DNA TGTGCCAGCAGTTACCGTCGGGGATACGAGCAGTACTTC. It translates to CASSYRRGYEQYF.

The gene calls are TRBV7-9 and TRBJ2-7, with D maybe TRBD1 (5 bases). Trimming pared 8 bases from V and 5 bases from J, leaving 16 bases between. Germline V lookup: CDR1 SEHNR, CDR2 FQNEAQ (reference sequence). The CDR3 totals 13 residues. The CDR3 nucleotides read TGTGCCAGCTCCAGGGCAGACAAGGACGAGCAGTACTTC. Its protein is CASSRADKDEQYF.

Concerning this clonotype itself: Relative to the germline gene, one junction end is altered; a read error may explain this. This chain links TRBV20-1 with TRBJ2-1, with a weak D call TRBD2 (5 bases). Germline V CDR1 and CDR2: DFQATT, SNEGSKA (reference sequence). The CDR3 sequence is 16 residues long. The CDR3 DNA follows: TGCAGTGCTAGAGCCCAGTCCGGGAATTACTACAATAAGCAGTTCTTC. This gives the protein CSARAQSGNYYNKQFF.

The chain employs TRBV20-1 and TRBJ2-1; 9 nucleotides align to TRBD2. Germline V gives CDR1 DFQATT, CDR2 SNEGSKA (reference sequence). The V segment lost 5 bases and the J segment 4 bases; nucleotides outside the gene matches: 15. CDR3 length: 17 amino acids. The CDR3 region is CSAPGVPTSGVYNEQFF. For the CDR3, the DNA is TGCAGTGCTCCGGGAGTTCCGACTAGCGGAGTTTACAATGAGCAGTTCTTC.

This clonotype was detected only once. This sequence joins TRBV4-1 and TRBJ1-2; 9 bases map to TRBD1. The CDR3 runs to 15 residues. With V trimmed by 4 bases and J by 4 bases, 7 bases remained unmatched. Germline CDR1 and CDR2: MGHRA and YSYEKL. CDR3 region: CASSLWTGDSYGYTF. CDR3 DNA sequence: TGCGCCAGCAGCCTGTGGACAGGGGATTCCTATGGCTACACCTTC.

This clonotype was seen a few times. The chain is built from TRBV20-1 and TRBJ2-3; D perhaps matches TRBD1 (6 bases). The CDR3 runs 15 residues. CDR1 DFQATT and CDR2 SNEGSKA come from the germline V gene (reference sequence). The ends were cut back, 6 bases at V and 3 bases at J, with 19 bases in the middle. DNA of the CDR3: TGCAGTGCCCCAGTTGGGGGCCTCGGGACAGATACGCAGTATTTT. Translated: CSAPVGGLGTDTQYF.

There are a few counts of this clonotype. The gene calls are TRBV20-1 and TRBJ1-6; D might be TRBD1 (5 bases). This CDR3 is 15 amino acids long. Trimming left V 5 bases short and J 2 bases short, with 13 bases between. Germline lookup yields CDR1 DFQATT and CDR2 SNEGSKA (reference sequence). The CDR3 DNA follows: TGCAGTGCTCCCACGGGGGTACCCTATAATTCACCCCTCCACTTT. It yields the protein CSAPTGVPYNSPLHF.

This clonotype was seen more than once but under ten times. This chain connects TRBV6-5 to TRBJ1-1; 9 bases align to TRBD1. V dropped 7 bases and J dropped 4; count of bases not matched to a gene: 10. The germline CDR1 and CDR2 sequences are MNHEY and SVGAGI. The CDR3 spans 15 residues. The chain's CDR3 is CASTKGTGRVTEAFF. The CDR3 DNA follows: TGTGCCAGCACCAAAGGGACAGGGCGGGTCACTGAAGCTTTCTTT.

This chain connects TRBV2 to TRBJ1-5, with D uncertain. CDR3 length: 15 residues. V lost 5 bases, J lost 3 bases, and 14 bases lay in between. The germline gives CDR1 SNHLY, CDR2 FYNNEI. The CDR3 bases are TGTGCCAGCAGTAGGAGGGCCCTCGTCAATCAGCCCCAGCATTTT. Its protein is CASSRRALVNQPQHF. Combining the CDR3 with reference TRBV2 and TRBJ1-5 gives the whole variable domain EPEVTQTPSHQVTQMGQEVILRCVPISNHLYFYWYRQILGQKVEFLVSFYNNEISEKSEIFDDQFSVERPDGSNFTLKIRSTKLEDSAMYFCASSRRALVNQPQHFGDGTRLSIL.

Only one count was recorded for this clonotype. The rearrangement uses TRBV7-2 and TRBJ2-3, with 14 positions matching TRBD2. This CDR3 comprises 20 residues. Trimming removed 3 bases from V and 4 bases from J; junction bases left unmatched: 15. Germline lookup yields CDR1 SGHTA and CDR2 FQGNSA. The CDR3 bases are TGTGCCAGCAGCTTTAGGGGGACTAGCGGGAGTCGTCATCGGGCAGATACGCAGTATTTT. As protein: CASSFRGTSGSRHRADTQYF.

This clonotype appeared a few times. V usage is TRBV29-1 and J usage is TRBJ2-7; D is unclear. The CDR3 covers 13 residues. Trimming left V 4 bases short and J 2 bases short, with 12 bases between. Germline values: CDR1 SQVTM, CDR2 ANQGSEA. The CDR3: CSVGGGSTYEQYF. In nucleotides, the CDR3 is TGCAGCGTTGGAGGTGGGTCCACCTACGAGCAGTACTTC.

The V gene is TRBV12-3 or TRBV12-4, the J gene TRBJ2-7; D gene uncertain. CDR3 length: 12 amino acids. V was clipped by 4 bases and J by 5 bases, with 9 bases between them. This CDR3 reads CASSSPNDEQYF. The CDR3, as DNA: TGTGCCAGCAGTTCCCCCAACGACGAGCAGTACTTC.

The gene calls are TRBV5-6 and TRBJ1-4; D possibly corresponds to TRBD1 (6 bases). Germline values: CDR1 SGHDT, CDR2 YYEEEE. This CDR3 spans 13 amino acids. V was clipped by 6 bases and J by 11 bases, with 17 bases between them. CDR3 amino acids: CASTFGSGAKLFF. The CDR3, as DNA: TGTGCCAGCACCTTCGGATCGGGGGCTAAACTGTTTTTT.

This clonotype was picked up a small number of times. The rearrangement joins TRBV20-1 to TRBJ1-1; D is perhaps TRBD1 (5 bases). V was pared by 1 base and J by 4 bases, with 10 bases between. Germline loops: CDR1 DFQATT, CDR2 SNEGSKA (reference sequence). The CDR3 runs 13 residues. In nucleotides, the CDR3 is TGCAGTGCTAGAGCTGCGGGGGGCACTGAAGCTTTCTTT. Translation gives CSARAAGGTEAFF.

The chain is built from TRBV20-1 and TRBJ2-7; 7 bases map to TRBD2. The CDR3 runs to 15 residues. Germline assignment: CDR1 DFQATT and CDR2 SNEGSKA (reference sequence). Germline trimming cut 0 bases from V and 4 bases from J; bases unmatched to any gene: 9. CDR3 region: CSARDTGGSPYEQYF. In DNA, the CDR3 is TGCAGTGCTAGAGATACGGGCGGGAGCCCTTACGAGCAGTACTTC.

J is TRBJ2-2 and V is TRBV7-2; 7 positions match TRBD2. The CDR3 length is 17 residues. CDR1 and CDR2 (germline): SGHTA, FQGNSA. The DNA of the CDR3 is TGTGCTAACAGCCCCTACTTGCGGGGGAGTAACACCGGGGAGCTGTTTTTT. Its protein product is CANSPYLRGSNTGELFF.